The 18 T cell receptor beta chains listed next were all sequenced from one sample in a study of blood T cell repertoires in COVID-19 (dated by TCRdb to the early 2020s). The library was prepared using the immunoSEQ multiplex PCR assay. This is the immuneACCESS table as TCRdb keeps it, with only in-frame sequences that have V and J called. A part of the clones is gone; compared with another copy, unresolved V genes explain less than half, and the rest is unexplained. The sample table shows around 70,000 clones, and 88% are seen once. 5.1% of the sample belongs to the ten largest clones. Material for sequencing was peripheral blood. These receptors all stem from a human donor in a cohort sampled during active COVID-19.

This chain uses TRBV6-5 with TRBJ2-3; a possible D gene is TRBD1 (6 bases). V lost 5 bases to trimming and J lost 9 bases, with 21 bases between them. The CDR3 runs to 15 residues. Germline CDR1 MNHEY, CDR2 SVGAGI. CDR3 in DNA: TGTGCCAGCAGTAGACAGGTTCAGGTATTAGGAACGCAGTATTTT. Translated: CASSRQVQVLGTQYF.

This clone was observed a single time. This rearrangement joins TRBV18 to TRBJ1-1; D unresolved. Trimming stripped 2 bases from V and 3 bases from J, with 7 bases between. CDR1 is KGHSH and CDR2 is LQKENI in the germline V gene. The CDR3 runs 13 residues. CDR3 residues: CASSPGSDTEAFF. The CDR3 nucleotides read TGTGCCAGCTCACCAGGCTCCGACACTGAAGCTTTCTTT. Together with reference TRBV18 and TRBJ1-1, the CDR3 gives the full variable domain: NAGVMQNPRHLVRRRGQEARLRCSPMKGHSHVYWYRQLPEEGLKFMVYLQKENIIDESGMPKERFSAEFPKEGPSILRIQQVVRGDSAAYFCASSPGSDTEAFFGQGTRLTVV.

This chain joins TRBV6-6 and TRBJ1-4; no reliable D call. CDR3 length: 12 amino acids. In germline, CDR1 is MNHNY, CDR2 SVGAGI (reference sequence). The V gene lost 6 bases and the J gene lost 11 bases, with 13 bases spanning the gap. Here the CDR3 reads CASSPSLEKLFF. CDR3 DNA: TGTGCCAGCAGCCCCTCACTCGAGAAACTGTTTTTT.

The chain couples TRBV6-4 to TRBJ2-3, with 10 bases aligning to TRBD2. The CDR3 extends over 17 amino acids. Germline CDR1 reads MRHNA; CDR2 reads SNTAGT. J was trimmed by 4 bases and V by 0 bases; bases with no gene match: 7. CDR3 coding DNA: TGTGCCAGCAGTGACTCGGGTCCTAGCGGGAGTGCAGATACGCAGTATTTT. It specifies CASSDSGPSGSADTQYF.

The V gene is TRBV19, the J gene TRBJ1-4; 9 bases are a match to TRBD1. Germline CDR1 is LNHDA and CDR2 is SQIVND (reference sequence). The CDR3 extends over 17 amino acids. J was trimmed by 3 bases and V by 4 bases; bases with no gene match: 9. CDR3 nucleotides: TGTGCCAGTAGTACCTACCGGGACAGGGCCTCTAATGAAAAACTGTTTTTT. It translates to CASSTYRDRASNEKLFF. The complete variable domain, with remaining parts taken from reference TRBV19 and TRBJ1-4, reads DGGITQSPKYLFRKEGQNVTLSCEQNLNHDAMYWYRQDPGQGLRLIYYSQIVNDFQKGDIAEGYSVSREKKESFPLTVTSAQKNPTAFYLCASSTYRDRASNEKLFFGSGTQLSVL.

The chain employs TRBV19 and TRBJ2-5; TRBD2 matches 10 bases. The CDR3 totals 16 residues. Trimming removed 7 bases from V and 4 bases from J; junction bases left unmatched: 12. Germline loops: CDR1 LNHDA, CDR2 SQIVND (reference sequence). The CDR3 DNA follows: TGTGCCAGTAAGGCTAGCGGGAGAGGGGCGGGAGAGACCCAGTACTTC. It yields the protein CASKASGRGAGETQYF.

V and J are TRBV6-6 and TRBJ2-3, with a tentative D call TRBD1 (6 bases). This CDR3 contains 14 residues. V shed 2 bases and J shed 0 bases, with 6 bases lying between them. Germline loops: CDR1 MNHNY, CDR2 SVGAGI (reference sequence). In DNA form, the CDR3 reads TGTGCCAGCAGTTACGGACAGAGCACAGATACGCAGTATTTT. Its translation is CASSYGQSTDTQYF.

The chain uses TRBV6-6 and TRBJ2-2; 8 nucleotides line up with TRBD2. The CDR3 contains 16 residues. CDR1 and CDR2 from the germline V gene are MNHNY and SVGAGI (reference sequence). With 2 bases clipped from V and 7 bases from J, the junction kept 9 bases outside the gene matches. DNA for the CDR3: TGTGCCAGCAGTTACGAAGCGGGAGTGTTAGACGGGGAGCTGTTTTTT. Protein sequence: CASSYEAGVLDGELFF.

The gene calls are TRBV5-1 and TRBJ1-2, with 7 bases aligning to TRBD1. The CDR3 is made up of 13 amino acids. The V gene end was trimmed by 4 bases and the J gene end by 3 bases; junction bases not matched to a gene: 3. Germline CDR1 is SGHRS and CDR2 is YFSETQ. In nucleotides, the CDR3 is TGCGCCAGCAGCCACGACAGGGACTATGGCTACACCTTC. Translating gives CASSHDRDYGYTF.

This clone was seen a few times. The rearrangement joins TRBV18 to TRBJ1-5, with D unclear. The CDR3 loop spans 15 amino acids. CDR1 is KGHSH, CDR2 LQKENI, per germline. V was shortened by 4 bases and J by 0 bases, with 10 bases between the two germline ends. The CDR3 here is CASSQSGSSNQPQHF. In nucleotides, the CDR3 is TGTGCCAGCTCACAATCCGGGAGTAGCAATCAGCCCCAGCATTTT. The variable domain in full, with the rest retrieved from reference TRBV18 and TRBJ1-5, is NAGVMQNPRHLVRRRGQEARLRCSPMKGHSHVYWYRQLPEEGLKFMVYLQKENIIDESGMPKERFSAEFPKEGPSILRIQQVVRGDSAAYFCASSQSGSSNQPQHFGDGTRLSIL.

The genes are TRBV7-2 and TRBJ1-6; a weak D match, TRBD1 (6 bases). The CDR3 runs to 15 residues. The germline V gene has CDR1 SGHTA and CDR2 FQGNSA. V lost 3 bases and J 7 bases, leaving 13 bases between the germline ends. The CDR3: CASSLTPGANSPLHF. CDR3 DNA sequence: TGTGCCAGCAGCTTGACCCCAGGGGCGAATTCACCCCTCCACTTT. Combining the CDR3 with reference TRBV7-2 and TRBJ1-6 gives the whole variable domain GAGVSQSPSNKVTEKGKDVELRCDPISGHTALYWYRQSLGQGLEFLIYFQGNSAPDKSGLPSDRFSAERTGGSVSTLTIQRTQQEDSAVYLCASSLTPGANSPLHFGNGTRLTVT.

The rearrangement uses TRBV6-5 and TRBJ1-2; 8 positions match TRBD1. From germline, CDR1 is MNHEY and CDR2 SVGAGI. This CDR3 is 14 amino acids long. V gave up 0 bases and J gave up 8 bases; unmatched junction bases: 5. The CDR3 region has the DNA TGTGCCAGCAGTTACTCCAGGGGGCTGGGGGGCTACACCTTC. Protein sequence: CASSYSRGLGGYTF.

The J gene is TRBJ2-1, the V gene TRBV7-3; D might be TRBD1 (5 bases). V was cut by 0 bases and J by 2 bases, with 11 bases left in between. CDR1 and CDR2 (germline): SGHTA, FQGTGA. This CDR3 region has 16 residues. The CDR3 loop is CASSLTGRATYNEQFF. As DNA, the CDR3 is TGTGCCAGCAGCTTAACAGGCAGGGCCACCTACAATGAGCAGTTCTTC.

This chain joins TRBV7-7 and TRBJ2-3; 7 bases line up with TRBD1. Germline V lookup: CDR1 SSHAT, CDR2 FNYEAQ (reference sequence). The junction had 8 bases not matched to a gene; V was cut back by 5 bases and J by 3 bases. The CDR3 is 15 amino acids. CDR3: CASSRTPGGTDTQYF. In nucleotides, the CDR3 is TGTGCCAGCAGCCGCACCCCAGGGGGAACAGATACGCAGTATTTT.

This rearrangement joins TRBV19 to TRBJ1-1, with D unresolved. Trimming took off 4 bases at V and 7 bases at J, with 7 bases between the two ends. CDR1 and CDR2 from the germline V gene are LNHDA and SQIVND (reference sequence). The CDR3 is 11 residues long. CDR3 nucleotide sequence: TGTGCCAGTAGTAGTTTCAGTGAAGCTTTCTTT. Protein sequence: CASSSFSEAFF.

Concerning this clone itself: This sample includes further DNA sequences coding for the same CDR3. This chain uses TRBV15 with TRBJ2-5; weak D call: TRBD2 (6 bases). CDR3 length: 14 amino acids. The V end was cut by 1 base, the J end by 2 bases, with 8 bases between. Germline CDR1 reads LNHNV; CDR2 reads YYDKDF (reference sequence). The chain's CDR3 is CATSRVAGQETQYF. CDR3 DNA sequence: TGTGCCACCAGCAGAGTGGCGGGACAAGAGACCCAGTACTTC.

The V and J genes are TRBV11-2 and TRBJ1-5; D might be TRBD1 (6 bases). This CDR3 comprises 13 residues. CDR1 is SGHAT and CDR2 is FQNNGV in the germline V gene. Trimming pared 1 base from V and 5 bases from J, leaving 6 bases between. In DNA, the CDR3 is TGTGCCAGCAGCTTAGGACAGGATCAGCCCCAGCATTTT. Amino acid sequence: CASSLGQDQPQHF. The variable domain in full, completed from reference TRBV11-2 and TRBJ1-5, reads EAGVAQSPRYKIIEKRQSVAFWCNPISGHATLYWYQQILGQGPKLLIQFQNNGVVDDSQLPKDRFSAERLKGVDSTLKIQPAKLEDSAVYLCASSLGQDQPQHFGDGTRLSIL.

This clone was seen only once. The chain is built from TRBV4-1 and TRBJ1-5; D is perhaps TRBD1 (6 bases). CDR3 length: 16 amino acids. Trimming took off 1 base at V and 7 bases at J, with 17 bases between the two ends. Germline V CDR1 and CDR2: MGHRA, YSYEKL. CDR3 bases: TGCGCCAGCAGCCAAGTAGGGGCCAGGGGAAGGCAGCCCCAGCATTTT. Translation gives CASSQVGARGRQPQHF.